One and the same sample provided the 12 T cell receptor beta chains below, sequenced in a study of identical twins. TCRdb analysed the 5' RACE reads with MiXCR anew, one entry per CDR3 protein. In the table there are some 230,000 distinct CDR3 sequences, roughly 7.1% of which are singletons. The data also belong to a second study, concerning T cells expressing NK-cell markers.

Sequencing was performed on CD8+ T cells sorted from blood. These receptors all come from a young woman in good health.

The rearrangement uses TRBV20-1 and TRBJ1-2, with TRBD1 matching 8 bases. The CDR3 length is 13 residues. CDR1 and CDR2 from the germline V gene are DFQATT and SNEGSKA (reference sequence). With 3 bases clipped from V and 8 bases from J, the junction kept 8 bases outside the gene matches. In DNA, the CDR3 is TGCAGTGCTAGTGGGCAGGGGGCTGGCGGCTACACCTTC. This sequence encodes CSASGQGAGGYTF.

This clonotype was seen ten or more times. This chain joins TRBV29-1 and TRBJ2-4, with D perhaps being TRBD1 or TRBD2 (5 bases each). In germline, CDR1 is SQVTM, CDR2 ANQGSEA. The CDR3 is made up of 12 amino acids. Trimming took 3 bases from V and 9 from J, leaving 12 bases between them. DNA of the CDR3: TGCAGCGTTGAGGAGGCAGGGAGCATTCAGTACTTC. It encodes CSVEEAGSIQYF. The full variable domain, with the rest looked up from reference TRBV29-1 and TRBJ2-4, is SAVISQKPSRDICQRGTSLTIQCQVDSQVTMMFWYRQQPGQSLTLIATANQGSEATYESGFVIDKFPISRPNLTFSTLTVSNMSPEDSSIYLCSVEEAGSIQYFGAGTRLSVL.

In its sample, this clonotype was seen a few times. The chain recombines TRBV5-5 with TRBJ2-5; D might be TRBD1 or TRBD2, each matching 5 bases. Germline V gives CDR1 SGHKS, CDR2 YYEKEE (reference sequence). V lost 4 bases, J lost 1 base, and 20 bases lay in between. This CDR3 is 17 amino acids long. CDR3 in DNA: TGTGCCAGCAGCCATCCCCATTTGGGGACGCTCCAAGAGACCCAGTACTTC. Its translation: CASSHPHLGTLQETQYF.

There are a few counts of this clonotype. V is TRBV6-5 and J is TRBJ2-2; D gene unclear. The V end lost 0 bases, the J end lost 6 bases, and 11 bases lay between the germline ends. Germline values: CDR1 MNHEY, CDR2 SVGAGI. The CDR3 has 15 amino acids. CDR3: CASSYSTQVAGELFF. The CDR3 DNA follows: TGTGCCAGCAGTTACTCGACCCAGGTGGCCGGGGAGCTGTTTTTT.

This clonotype has more than one count but fewer than ten. The CDR3 loop reads CASRSDREETSYGYTF. The CDR3 DNA follows: TGTGCCAGCAGGTCCGACAGGGAGGAGACGTCCTATGGCTACACCTTC. The chain couples TRBV7-9 to TRBJ1-2; 7 bases are a match to TRBD1. Germline V lookup: CDR1 SEHNR, CDR2 FQNEAQ (reference sequence). The CDR3 spans 16 residues. Trimming cost V 6 bases and J 4 bases; bases outside gene matches: 14.

A few counts support this clonotype. The chain carries TRBV20-1 and TRBJ2-3; D not resolved. CDR3 length: 11 amino acids. V lost 7 bases to trimming and J lost 3 bases, with 8 bases between them. Germline CDR1 DFQATT, CDR2 SNEGSKA (reference sequence). CDR3 residues: CSVEITDTQYF. The CDR3 nucleotides are TGCAGTGTTGAGATTACAGATACGCAGTATTTT.

This rearrangement joins TRBV5-1 to TRBJ2-5, with 9 positions matching TRBD1. Germline CDR1 is SGHRS and CDR2 is YFSETQ. There are 15 residues in the CDR3. Trimming at V came to 5 bases and at J to 4 bases, leaving 9 bases not matched to a gene. The CDR3 region has the DNA TGCGCCAGCAGGGCTACGGGACAGGGACTAGAGACCCAGTACTTC. This encodes CASRATGQGLETQYF.

This sequence joins TRBV6-2 or TRBV6-3 and TRBJ2-1, with D unclear. The germline gives CDR1 MNHEY, CDR2 SVGEGT. Trimming took off 5 bases at V and 2 bases at J, with 10 bases between the two ends. The CDR3 is 14 residues long. The DNA of the CDR3 is TGTGCCAGCAGTCCCCCCTGGACCTACAATGAGCAGTTCTTC. It encodes CASSPPWTYNEQFF.

This clonotype turned up a few times. The chain combines TRBV9 with TRBJ2-4; D gene unclear. Deletions cut 1 base from V and 13 bases from J, with 12 bases between. The CDR3 consists of 12 residues. CDR1 is SGDLS, CDR2 YYNGEE, per germline. The CDR3 DNA is TGTGCCAGCAGCGTATTCCACCAGGACCAGTACTTC. Translation: CASSVFHQDQYF.

This clonotype was detected only a few times. The J gene is TRBJ2-1, the V gene TRBV10-3; 9 bases match TRBD1. The CDR3 runs 17 residues. Germline-derived CDR1 and CDR2 are ENHRY and SYGVKD. The J segment lost 7 bases and the V segment lost 3 bases, leaving 13 bases of the junction unmatched. DNA of the CDR3: TGTGCCATCAGTGAACTTGAAGGGACAGGGAAGAGGAATGAGCAGTTCTTC. This encodes CAISELEGTGKRNEQFF.

The V gene is TRBV4-2, the J gene TRBJ2-3; TRBD2 matches at 7 bases. The CDR3 is 16 amino acids. Germline trimming cut 0 bases from V and 4 bases from J; bases unmatched to any gene: 7. Germline CDR1 and CDR2: LGHNA and YNFKEQ. The CDR3 nucleotides are TGTGCCAGCAGCCAAGATCCGCGGGGGATCGCAGATACGCAGTATTTT. Its protein is CASSQDPRGIADTQYF.

The table lists this clonotype with a few counts. The rearrangement links TRBV19 to TRBJ2-1; possible D gene TRBD1, 6 bases. CDR3 length equals 20 residues. Germline CDR1 reads LNHDA; CDR2 reads SQIVND (reference sequence). V was cut by 4 bases and J by 0 bases, with 25 bases left in between. The CDR3 loop is CASSRTPLVGQWSSYNEQFF. For the CDR3, the DNA is TGTGCCAGTAGTAGAACCCCCCTCGTCGGACAGTGGAGCTCCTACAATGAGCAGTTCTTC. Drawing the rest from reference TRBV19 and TRBJ2-1, the complete variable domain is DGGITQSPKYLFRKEGQNVTLSCEQNLNHDAMYWYRQDPGQGLRLIYYSQIVNDFQKGDIAEGYSVSREKKESFPLTVTSAQKNPTAFYLCASSRTPLVGQWSSYNEQFFGPGTRLTVL.